This T cell receptor (beta chain) was identified in a study of neoadjuvant anti-PD-1 for oral cavity cancer. V dropped 2 bases and J dropped 1; count of bases not matched to a gene: 5. Germline assignment: CDR1 SGHDT and CDR2 YYEEEE. The CDR3 spans 16 residues. Six replicates per PBMC sample, mostly from 480 ng of genomic DNA. Assay: immunoSEQ multiplex PCR; the TCRdb copy retains only in-frame clones and omits some. The sample lists about 72,000 clones; around four fifths were seen once. With regard to this clone: Its matching antigen is unknown.

Study-level findings and limits: Higher pretreatment blood Treg/Th17 ratios correlated with higher pretreatment blood and lower post-treatment tumor TCRbeta clonality. PBMC Gini-index clonality exceeded responders' in non-responders post-nivolumab.

The specimen was PBMCs, collected before nivolumab (anti-PD-1) treatment. The chain recombines TRBV5-6 with TRBJ1-1, with 10 bases aligning to TRBD1. The source is a person between 35 and 79 years old with oral cavity squamous cell carcinoma. In nucleotides, the CDR3 is TGTGCCAGCAGCTTTCGACAGGGGGCTCGGAACACTGAAGCTTTCTTT. Translating it yields CASSFRQGARNTEAFF.